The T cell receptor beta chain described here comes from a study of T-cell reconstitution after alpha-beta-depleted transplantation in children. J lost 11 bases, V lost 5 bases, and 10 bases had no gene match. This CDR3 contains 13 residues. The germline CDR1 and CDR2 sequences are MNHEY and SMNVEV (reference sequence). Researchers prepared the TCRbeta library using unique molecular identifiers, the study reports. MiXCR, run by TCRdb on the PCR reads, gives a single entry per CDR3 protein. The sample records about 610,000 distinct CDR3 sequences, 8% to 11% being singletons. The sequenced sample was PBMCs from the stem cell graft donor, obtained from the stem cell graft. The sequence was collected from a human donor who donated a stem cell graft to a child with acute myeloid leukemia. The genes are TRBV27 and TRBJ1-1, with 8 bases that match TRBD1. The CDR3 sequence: CASSPGQGARAFF. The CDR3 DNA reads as TGTGCCAGCAGTCCCGGACAGGGAGCCCGCGCTTTCTTT.